This TCR beta chain emerged from a study of blood T cell repertoires in COVID-19. Study-level background: From the United States, Italy and Spain came samples of acute and convalescent COVID-19.

This CDR3 comprises 15 residues. Germline assignment: CDR1 KGHDR and CDR2 SFDVKD. Germline trimming cut 6 bases from V and 2 bases from J; bases unmatched to any gene: 5. Profiling relied on immunoSEQ multiplex PCR, and the TCRdb table lists in-frame clones only, not all of them. The data hold approximately 37,000 clones, with more than 85% observed a single time. This TCR was sampled from an elderly woman with acute or convalescent COVID-19. Sequencing was carried out using peripheral blood. The V and J genes are TRBV24-1 and TRBJ2-2; 7 bases are a match to TRBD1. The CDR3, as DNA: TGTGCCACCAGTTCAAACAGGGGTAACACCGGGGAGCTGTTTTTT. Translating it yields CATSSNRGNTGELFF.